The rows below give T cell receptor beta chains drawn from one sample of a study of molecular identifiers for immune sequencing clone quantification. Each CDR3 protein gets one entry after TCRdb re-called the PCR reads with MiXCR. Of nearly 650,000 distinct CDR3 sequences in the sample, about 25% are singletons; the top ten hold approximately 0.75%. Specimen: naive CD8+ T cells from blood, with Jurkat cell RNA spiked in. These receptors were taken from a human donor in good health. Some libraries in this study had Jurkat cell RNA spiked in. The CDR3 runs from the conserved cysteine through the conserved F or W. The D gene is left open where the match is weak. Some rows have no size entry. The others give once, few or many, or a class for an expanded clone.

TRBV20-1	-	TRBJ1-5	few	15	TGCAGTGCTAGAGACAGGGAGTGGAGCAATCAGCCCCAGCATTTT	CSARDREWSNQPQHF
TRBV9	-	TRBJ2-3	many	16	TGTGCCAGCAGCCCAGGCTGGAGGCCTAGCACAGATACGCAGTATTTT	CASSPGWRPSTDTQYF
TRBV27	-	TRBJ2-7	many	14	TGTGCCAGCAGTTTGGACGGACCCACCTACGAGCAGTACTTC	CASSLDGPTYEQYF
TRBV20-1	-	TRBJ2-3	many	17	TGCAGTGCTACTCCTGGGGTGGGGGGGCTAAGCACAGATACGCAGTATTTT	CSATPGVGGLSTDTQYF
TRBV20-1	TRBD2	TRBJ2-3	many	14	TGCAGTGCTTGGACTAGCGGGAAACAAGATACGCAGTATTTT	CSAWTSGKQDTQYF
TRBV30	TRBD1	TRBJ1-2	-	14	TGTGCCTGGAGTCCCCTCGGGACAGGGCAGGGCTACACCTTT	CAWSPLGTGQGYTF
TRBV7-2	-	TRBJ2-1	-	14	TGTGCCAGCAGCTTAGGTTTGGGGGAAATGAGGCAGTTCTTC	CASSLGLGEMRQFF
TRBV29-1	-	TRBJ1-2	-	14	TGCAGCGTTGCGGCGGCTACCGGCCCTTATGGCTACACCTTC	CSVAAATGPYGYTF
TRBV10-3	TRBD2	TRBJ2-4	many	16	TGTGCCATCAGTGGGGAGCGGGATCTAGCCAAAAACATTCAGTACTTC	CAISGERDLAKNIQYF
TRBV11-2	TRBD2	TRBJ2-1	many	16	TGTGCCAGCAGCTTAGACGCTAGCGGCTCCTACAATGAGCAGTTCTTC	CASSLDASGSYNEQFF
TRBV7-9	TRBD1	TRBJ1-3	many	15	TGTGCCAGCATCTCAAGACAGGGAGCTGGAAACACCATATATTTT	CASISRQGAGNTIYF
TRBV4-3	-	TRBJ2-7	many	16	TGCGCCAGCAGCCAAGATCGTCTAGATCGTTCCTACGAGCAGTACTTC	CASSQDRLDRSYEQYF
TRBV19	-	TRBJ1-5	few	16	TGTGCCAGTAGTATATCGGGAGGATATAGCAATCAGCCCCAGCATTTT	CASSISGGYSNQPQHF
TRBV12-3/TRBV12-4	TRBD2	TRBJ2-5	many	16	TGTGCCAGCAGTCCAAGGGCTAGCGGCCTCCAAGAGACCCAGTACTTC	CASSPRASGLQETQYF
TRBV7-9	-	TRBJ2-7	many	15	TGTGCCAGCAGCCCGACGGAATGGGGTCTACGCGAGCAGTACTTC	CASSPTEWGLREQYF
TRBV7-9	TRBD1	TRBJ2-2	-	15	TGTGCCAGCAGCTTAGCCGGGACAGCCACCGGGGAGCTGTTTTTT	CASSLAGTATGELFF
TRBV5-1	-	TRBJ1-2	-	12	TGCGCCAGCAGCTTGGCCCACTATGGCTACACCTTC	CASSLAHYGYTF
TRBV7-9	TRBD2	TRBJ2-1	-	16	TGTGCCAGCAGCCCCCCTAGCGGGAGCTCCTACAATGAGCAGTTCTTC	CASSPPSGSSYNEQFF
TRBV7-9	-	TRBJ2-5	many	14	TGTGCCAGCAGCTTACCGTCGGCCCAAGAGACCCAGTACTTC	CASSLPSAQETQYF
TRBV18	TRBD2	TRBJ2-4	few	15	TGTGCCAGCTCACCACTAGCGGGGGGGCTGGACATTCAGTACTTC	CASSPLAGGLDIQYF
TRBV5-3	TRBD1	TRBJ2-7	once	15	TGTGCCAGCGGCTTGGGACAGGGTACAGCCTACGAGCAGTACTTC	CASGLGQGTAYEQYF
TRBV9	-	TRBJ1-3	few	15	TGTGCCAGCAGCGTAGATCCACGCTCTGGAAACACCATATATTTT	CASSVDPRSGNTIYF
TRBV5-4	-	TRBJ2-5	few	13	TGTGCCAGCAGCTTAAGGACGGAAGAGACCCAGTACTTC	CASSLRTEETQYF
TRBV9	-	TRBJ2-3	few	14	TGTGCCAGCAGCGTATTTTATGGAGCAGATACGCAGTATTTT	CASSVFYGADTQYF
TRBV12-3/TRBV12-4	-	TRBJ2-5	many	14	TGTGCCAGCAGTTTGTTGGGGGACCAAGAGACCCAGTACTTC	CASSLLGDQETQYF
TRBV7-9	-	TRBJ2-5	many	12	TGTGCCAGCAGCCAAGGAACGGAGACCCAGTACTTC	CASSQGTETQYF
TRBV4-3	-	TRBJ1-5	many	15	TGCGCCAGCAGCCAAGATATGGCAGGTAATCAGCCCCAGCATTTT	CASSQDMAGNQPQHF
TRBV6-1	-	TRBJ2-5	-	16	TGTGCCAGCAGTGAAGCTGCCTCAAGGGACTCCGAGACCCAGTACTTC	CASSEAASRDSETQYF
TRBV6-1	-	TRBJ1-1	many	15	TGTGCCACGTCGACAGGCCCTAAGGTGAACACTGAAGCTTTCTTT	CATSTGPKVNTEAFF
TRBV21-1	-	TRBJ1-6	-	16	TGTGCCAGCAGCAAAGGTCCCAACTCCTATAATTCACCCCTCCACTTT	CASSKGPNSYNSPLHF
TRBV29-1	-	TRBJ2-7	-	12	TGCAGCGTGGGAGGGGGGGCCGGGGCGCAGTACTTC	CSVGGGAGAQYF
TRBV18	-	TRBJ1-5	few	19	TGTGCCAGCTCACCAGCGGGCATAAGGGACGGGCGGTCCAATCAGCCCCAGCATTTT	CASSPAGIRDGRSNQPQHF
TRBV2	TRBD2	TRBJ2-7	-	15	TGTGCCAGCAGTGAAGTGGGGACTAGCGGGGTCGAGCAGTACTTC	CASSEVGTSGVEQYF
TRBV7-9	TRBD2	TRBJ2-3	many	16	TGTGCCAGCAGCTTAGCACTAGCGGGTCCCACAGATACGCAGTATTTT	CASSLALAGPTDTQYF
TRBV7-9	-	TRBJ2-7	few	17	TGTGCCAGCAGCTTAGGTCTCGGGAGATGGGAAAACTACGAGCAGTACTTC	CASSLGLGRWENYEQYF
TRBV27	-	TRBJ2-7	-	16	TGTGCCAGCAGTCCATTAGGGGTCACCGGAGACTACGAGCAGTACTTC	CASSPLGVTGDYEQYF
TRBV19	-	TRBJ2-3	-	15	TGTGCCAGTAGTATCTATGACAGACCCACAGATACGCAGTATTTT	CASSIYDRPTDTQYF
TRBV9	-	TRBJ1-2	many	18	TGTGCCAGCAGCTCAAGCCGGGACACTGAACCAGCTAACTATGGCTACACCTTC	CASSSSRDTEPANYGYTF
TRBV4-3	-	TRBJ2-6	many	17	TGCGCCAGCAGCCAAGATCTCTGGGGTTCTGGGGCCAACGTCCTGACTTTC	CASSQDLWGSGANVLTF
TRBV29-1	-	TRBJ2-4	many	14	TGCAGCGTTGAAGAAGGTGGTAGGTTGGGCATTCAGTACTTC	CSVEEGGRLGIQYF
TRBV5-6	-	TRBJ1-3	-	13	TGTGCCAGCAGTTGGGGTCCCGGAAACACCATATATTTT	CASSWGPGNTIYF
TRBV28	TRBD1	TRBJ1-1	many	15	TGTGCCAGCAGTTTTGGGGACAGATCGGTAGCTGAAGCTTTCTTT	CASSFGDRSVAEAFF
TRBV7-9	TRBD1	TRBJ2-5	many	16	TGTGCCAGCAGCTTCCAGGACAGGGGGCTTCAAGAGACCCAGTACTTC	CASSFQDRGLQETQYF
TRBV6-6	-	TRBJ1-2	few	15	TGTGCCAGCAGCTACCTTAGGCTGGGGGGAGAAGGCTACACCTTC	CASSYLRLGGEGYTF
TRBV3-1	-	TRBJ1-2	-	18	TGTGCCAGCAGCCAAGACTCGACCGAGGCCGCCGCCCACTATGGCTACACCTTC	CASSQDSTEAAAHYGYTF
TRBV5-4	TRBD2	TRBJ2-7	-	15	TGTGCCAGCAGCTTGACTAGCGGGTACACCTACGAGCAGTACTTC	CASSLTSGYTYEQYF
TRBV19	-	TRBJ2-3	many	14	TGTGCCAGTAGTATGCGAGGGACCACAGATACGCAGTATTTT	CASSMRGTTDTQYF
TRBV7-9	-	TRBJ1-1	many	12	TGTGCCAGCAGCTTGGAGGACACTGAAGCTTTCTTT	CASSLEDTEAFF
TRBV30	TRBD1	TRBJ2-1	-	19	TGTGCCTGGAGCACCGGGACAGGGCCGGGACTGGGATACTACAATGAGCAGTTCTTC	CAWSTGTGPGLGYYNEQFF
TRBV19	-	TRBJ1-5	many	15	TGTGCCAGTAAACCACTCGGACGGGATAATCAGCCCCAGCATTTT	CASKPLGRDNQPQHF